This is a list of T cell receptor beta chains from one sample in a study of blood T cell repertoires in COVID-19. TCRdb's copy holds only in-frame clones and misses some; the assay was immunoSEQ multiplex PCR. The data contain over 300,000 clones, roughly 88% of them singletons. Sequenced input: PBMCs or T cells enriched from blood (not recorded which). All receptors derive from a man between 25 and 39 years old who had recovered from COVID-19. Both conserved end residues are part of each CDR3. D genes are given only for firm matches. Not every row has a clone size; where given, it reads once, few, many or a size class.

CDR3 DNA | CDR3 protein | clone size | J gene | D gene | V gene
TGTGCCAGCAGCCACTCTCGAGCGGGGGGGCCCCGAAATGAGCAGTTCTTC | CASSHSRAGGPRNEQFF | once | TRBJ2-1 | TRBD2 | TRBV11-3
TGTGCCAGCAGCTTAGTGGTGACAGGTCACCGCTACGAGCAGTACTTC | CASSLVVTGHRYEQYF | - | TRBJ2-7 | - | TRBV11-2
TGTGCCAGCAGAGGGACAGGGGGCGCCGGTGGCTACACCTTC | CASRGTGGAGGYTF | - | TRBJ1-2 | TRBD1 | TRBV6-5
TGTGCCAGCAGTCCTGGGGACAGTTTCTACAATGAGCAGTTCTTC | CASSPGDSFYNEQFF | - | TRBJ2-1 | TRBD1 | TRBV27
TGCGCCAGCAGCGTGACAGGGGGCACTGGGGCCAACGTCCTGACTTTC | CASSVTGGTGANVLTF | - | TRBJ2-6 | TRBD1 | TRBV5-1
TGTGCCACCAGCAGAGGAATTCAACAGGAGCTCCTCGAGCAGTACTTC | CATSRGIQQELLEQYF | - | TRBJ2-7 | - | TRBV15
TGTGCCACCAGCAGAGAGGGGTTGCTCGAATATAGCGGGGGTAGCACAGATACGCAGTATTTT | CATSREGLLEYSGGSTDTQYF | once | TRBJ2-3 | TRBD2 | TRBV15
TGCGCCAGCCGGGAGGGAGGAGAGACCCAGTACTTC | CASREGGETQYF | - | TRBJ2-5 | TRBD2 | TRBV5-1
TGTGCCAGCTCCGGCGGGGGGACGGGAAATGAGCAGTTCTTC | CASSGGGTGNEQFF | - | TRBJ2-1 | TRBD2 | TRBV18
TGCGCCAGCAGCCGGGACAGGGGAAACGGCTACACCTTC | CASSRDRGNGYTF | once | TRBJ1-2 | TRBD1 | TRBV4-1
TGTGCCAGCAGACACAGGGGTTACTATGGCTACACCTTC | CASRHRGYYGYTF | - | TRBJ1-2 | TRBD1 | TRBV6-5
TGTGCCAGCAGTGACTCCGGGCAGGGGGCAGATACGCAGTATTTT | CASSDSGQGADTQYF | - | TRBJ2-3 | TRBD1 | TRBV6-4
TGCAGTCCCACAGGGGGCAATGAGCAGTTCTTC | CSPTGGNEQFF | - | TRBJ2-1 | TRBD1 | TRBV20-1
TGCAGCGTTGAAGATCCAGGGGTGAACACTGAAGCTTTCTTT | CSVEDPGVNTEAFF | - | TRBJ1-1 | - | TRBV29-1
TGTGCCAGCATGGATCGGGACAGGTATTCATATACGCAGTATTTT | CASMDRDRYSYTQYF | - | TRBJ2-3 | TRBD1 | TRBV27
TGTGCCAGCAGCTTTCACAGCACGAATGGCTACACCTTC | CASSFHSTNGYTF | once | TRBJ1-2 | - | TRBV13
TGTGCCAGCAGCTCACGACAGGGGAGCTACGAGCAGTACTTC | CASSSRQGSYEQYF | - | TRBJ2-7 | TRBD1 | TRBV5-5
TGCGCCAGCAGCTTGGCCCCGACAACCTACGAGCAGTACTTC | CASSLAPTTYEQYF | - | TRBJ2-7 | - | TRBV5-1
TGTGCCAGCAGCTTAGAAGGGAGCTCTGGAAACACCATATATTTT | CASSLEGSSGNTIYF | - | TRBJ1-3 | - | TRBV7-8
TGTGCCAGCAAGGGGACAGCACCCTTAATCACTGAAGCTTTCTTT | CASKGTAPLITEAFF | - | TRBJ1-1 | TRBD1 | TRBV6-5
TGTGCCAGCAGGACATCGCGGGGGGGCCTTGCCGGGGAGCTGTTTTTT | CASRTSRGGLAGELFF | few | TRBJ2-2 | TRBD2 | TRBV2
TGTGCCAGCAGCCCGGACAGATGGGCTGAAGCTTTCTTT | CASSPDRWAEAFF | - | TRBJ1-1 | - | TRBV27
TGTGCCAGCAGTGTTAGGGCCGAGGGCGTCAATGAGCAGTTCTTC | CASSVRAEGVNEQFF | - | TRBJ2-1 | - | TRBV6-4
TGTGCCAGCAGTTTAGCCTTAAACATTCAGTACTTC | CASSLALNIQYF | - | TRBJ2-4 | - | TRBV12-3/TRBV12-4
TGTGCCAGCAGCTTAGCGGCGCAGGAAATAGACCAGTACTTC | CASSLAAQEIDQYF | - | TRBJ2-5 | - | TRBV7-9
TGCGCCAGCAGCCAACTCACAGGGGACCCTAGCTACGAGCAGTACTTC | CASSQLTGDPSYEQYF | - | TRBJ2-7 | TRBD1 | TRBV4-1
TGCGCCAGCAGCTTACCAGACCCGGGGGATGAAGCTTTCTTT | CASSLPDPGDEAFF | - | TRBJ1-1 | - | TRBV5-1